Ten or more counts support the clone carrying this T cell receptor (beta chain). The antigen is undetermined. The CDR3 loop spans 18 amino acids. Trimming pared 0 bases from V and 4 bases from J, leaving 21 bases between. Per germline, CDR1 LGHNA and CDR2 YNFKEQ. These data originate in a study of identical twins. With template switching, a universal primer site was added, and the cDNA carried unique molecular identifiers. TCRdb reprocessed the 5' RACE reads with MiXCR, giving one entry per CDR3 protein. The sample carries more than 650,000 distinct CDR3 sequences, less than 7% recorded once. Regarding the study as a whole: Insertion counts were lower in abundant cord blood beta clonotypes, a trend that memory repertoires did not show.

Sample: naive T cells sorted from blood. The source of this sequence is a man younger than 35 in good health. The genes are TRBV4-2 and TRBJ1-1, with unresolved D. The CDR3 protein is CASSQDPTGSGVVTEAFF. In DNA form, the CDR3 reads TGTGCCAGCAGCCAAGATCCGACGGGAAGCGGAGTGGTCACTGAAGCTTTCTTT.